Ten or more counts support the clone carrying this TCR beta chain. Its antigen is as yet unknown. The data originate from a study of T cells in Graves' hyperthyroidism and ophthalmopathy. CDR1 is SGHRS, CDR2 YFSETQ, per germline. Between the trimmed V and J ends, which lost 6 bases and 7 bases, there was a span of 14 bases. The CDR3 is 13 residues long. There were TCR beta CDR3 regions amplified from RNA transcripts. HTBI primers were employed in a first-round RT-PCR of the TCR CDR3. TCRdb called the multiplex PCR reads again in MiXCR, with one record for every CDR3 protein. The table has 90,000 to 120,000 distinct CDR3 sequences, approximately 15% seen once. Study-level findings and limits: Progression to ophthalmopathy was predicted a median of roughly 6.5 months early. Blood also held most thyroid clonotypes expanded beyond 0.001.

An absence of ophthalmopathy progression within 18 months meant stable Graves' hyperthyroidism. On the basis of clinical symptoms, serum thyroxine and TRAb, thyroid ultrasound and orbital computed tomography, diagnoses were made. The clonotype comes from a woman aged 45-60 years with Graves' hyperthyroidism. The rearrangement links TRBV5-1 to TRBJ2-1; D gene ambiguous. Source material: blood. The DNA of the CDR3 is TGCGCCAGCATCGCCCAGAATAATAATGAGCAGTTCTTC. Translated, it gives CASIAQNNNEQFF.